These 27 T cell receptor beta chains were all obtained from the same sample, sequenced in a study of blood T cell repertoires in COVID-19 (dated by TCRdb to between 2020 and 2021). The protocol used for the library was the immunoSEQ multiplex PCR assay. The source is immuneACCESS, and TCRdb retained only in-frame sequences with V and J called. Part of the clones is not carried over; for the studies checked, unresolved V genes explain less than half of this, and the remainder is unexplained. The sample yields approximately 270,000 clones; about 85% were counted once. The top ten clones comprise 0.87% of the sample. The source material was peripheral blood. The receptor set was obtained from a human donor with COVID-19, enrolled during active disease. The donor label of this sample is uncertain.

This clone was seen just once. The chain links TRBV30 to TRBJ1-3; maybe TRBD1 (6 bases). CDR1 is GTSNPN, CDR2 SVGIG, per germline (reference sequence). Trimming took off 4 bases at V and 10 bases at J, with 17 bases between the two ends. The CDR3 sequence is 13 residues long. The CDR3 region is CAWNMGAGETIYF. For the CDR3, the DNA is TGTGCCTGGAACATGGGGGCCGGAGAGACCATATATTTT.

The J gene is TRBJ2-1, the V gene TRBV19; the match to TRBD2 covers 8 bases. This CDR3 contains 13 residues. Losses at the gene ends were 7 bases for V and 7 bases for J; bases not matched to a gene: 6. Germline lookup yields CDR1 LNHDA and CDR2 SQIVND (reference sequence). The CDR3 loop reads CASIPPGGNEQFF. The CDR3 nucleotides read TGTGCCAGTATACCCCCGGGGGGGAATGAGCAGTTCTTC.

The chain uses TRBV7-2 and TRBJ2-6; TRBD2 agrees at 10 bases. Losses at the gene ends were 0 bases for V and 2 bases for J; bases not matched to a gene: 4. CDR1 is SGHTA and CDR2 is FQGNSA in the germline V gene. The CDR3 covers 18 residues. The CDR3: CASSLARLAGAGANVLTF. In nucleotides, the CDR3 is TGTGCCAGCAGCTTAGCGCGGCTAGCGGGAGCTGGGGCCAACGTCCTGACTTTC.

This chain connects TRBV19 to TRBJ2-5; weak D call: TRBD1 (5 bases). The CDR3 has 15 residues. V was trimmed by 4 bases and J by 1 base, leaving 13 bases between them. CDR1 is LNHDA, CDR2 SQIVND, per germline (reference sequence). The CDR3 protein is CASSTRQSSQETQYF. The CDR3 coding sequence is TGTGCCAGTAGTACCCGACAGTCATCCCAAGAGACCCAGTACTTC.

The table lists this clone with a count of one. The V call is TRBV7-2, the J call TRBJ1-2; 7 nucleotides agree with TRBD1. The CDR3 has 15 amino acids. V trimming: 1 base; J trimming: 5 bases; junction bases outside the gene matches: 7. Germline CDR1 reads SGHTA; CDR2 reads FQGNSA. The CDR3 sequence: CASSLVARGEYGYTF. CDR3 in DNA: TGTGCCAGCAGCTTAGTTGCCAGGGGGGAGTATGGCTACACCTTC.

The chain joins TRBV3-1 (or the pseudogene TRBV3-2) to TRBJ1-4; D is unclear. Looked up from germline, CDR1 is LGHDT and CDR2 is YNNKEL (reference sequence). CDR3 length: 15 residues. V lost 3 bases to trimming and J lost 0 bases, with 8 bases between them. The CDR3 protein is CASSHRLATNEKLFF. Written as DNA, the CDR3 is TGTGCCAGCAGCCACAGACTTGCAACTAATGAAAAACTGTTTTTT.

The CDR3 DNA reads as TGTGCCAGCCTCTCCGACAGGAGGCCCACCGGGGAGCTGTTTTTT. Its protein is CASLSDRRPTGELFF. The V and J genes are TRBV7-9 and TRBJ2-2, with D perhaps TRBD1 (6 bases). The CDR3 loop spans 15 amino acids. Germline values: CDR1 SEHNR, CDR2 FQNEAQ (reference sequence). V lost 8 bases to trimming and J lost 4 bases, with 17 bases between them.

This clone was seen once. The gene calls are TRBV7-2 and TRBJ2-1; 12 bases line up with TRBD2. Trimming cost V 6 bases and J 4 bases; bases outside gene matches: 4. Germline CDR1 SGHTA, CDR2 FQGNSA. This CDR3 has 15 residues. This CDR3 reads CASSGGTSGYNEQFF. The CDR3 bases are TGTGCCAGCAGTGGAGGGACTAGCGGGTACAATGAGCAGTTCTTC.

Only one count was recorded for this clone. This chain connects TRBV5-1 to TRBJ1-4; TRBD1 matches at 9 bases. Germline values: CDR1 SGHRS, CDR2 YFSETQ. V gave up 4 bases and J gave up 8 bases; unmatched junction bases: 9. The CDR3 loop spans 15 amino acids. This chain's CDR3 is CASSGQGRIEEKLFF. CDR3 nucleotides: TGCGCCAGCAGCGGACAGGGGCGTATAGAAGAAAAACTGTTTTTT.

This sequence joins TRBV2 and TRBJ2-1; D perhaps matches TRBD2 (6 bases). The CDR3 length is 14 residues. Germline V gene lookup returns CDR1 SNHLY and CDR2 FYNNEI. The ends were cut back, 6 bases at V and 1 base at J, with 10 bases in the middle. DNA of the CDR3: TGTGCCAGCAGCATCGGGACTTCCTACAATGAGCAGTTCTTC. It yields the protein CASSIGTSYNEQFF.

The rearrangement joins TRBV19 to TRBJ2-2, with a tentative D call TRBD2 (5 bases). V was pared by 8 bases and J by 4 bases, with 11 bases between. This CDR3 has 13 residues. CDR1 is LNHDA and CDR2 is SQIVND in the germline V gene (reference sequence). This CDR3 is CASLRRGTGELFF. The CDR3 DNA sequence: TGTGCCAGTTTGCGACGGGGCACCGGGGAGCTGTTTTTT. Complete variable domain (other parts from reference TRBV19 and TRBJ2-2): DGGITQSPKYLFRKEGQNVTLSCEQNLNHDAMYWYRQDPGQGLRLIYYSQIVNDFQKGDIAEGYSVSREKKESFPLTVTSAQKNPTAFYLCASLRRGTGELFFGEGSRLTVL.

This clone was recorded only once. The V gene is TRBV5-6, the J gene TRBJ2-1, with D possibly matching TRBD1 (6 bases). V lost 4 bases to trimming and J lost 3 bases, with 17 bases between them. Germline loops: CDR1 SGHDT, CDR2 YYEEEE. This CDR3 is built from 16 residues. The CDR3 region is CASSGETGSVYNEQFF. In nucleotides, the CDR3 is TGTGCCAGCAGCGGGGAGACAGGTTCAGTCTACAATGAGCAGTTCTTC.

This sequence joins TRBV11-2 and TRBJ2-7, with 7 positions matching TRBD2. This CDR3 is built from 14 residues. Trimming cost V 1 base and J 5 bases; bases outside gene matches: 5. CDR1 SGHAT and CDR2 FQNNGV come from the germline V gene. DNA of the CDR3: TGTGCCAGCAGCTTAGGGCGGGAGTTCCACGAGCAGTACTTC. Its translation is CASSLGREFHEQYF.

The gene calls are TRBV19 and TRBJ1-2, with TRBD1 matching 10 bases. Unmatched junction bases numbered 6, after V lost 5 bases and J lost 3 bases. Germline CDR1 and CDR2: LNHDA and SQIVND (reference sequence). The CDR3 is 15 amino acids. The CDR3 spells CASSPGTGADYGYTF. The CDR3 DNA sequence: TGTGCCAGTAGTCCGGGGACAGGGGCGGACTATGGCTACACCTTC.

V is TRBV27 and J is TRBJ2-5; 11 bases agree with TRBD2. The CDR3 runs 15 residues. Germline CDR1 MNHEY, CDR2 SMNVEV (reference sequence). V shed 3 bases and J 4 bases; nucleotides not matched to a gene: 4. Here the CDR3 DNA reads TGTGCCAGCAGTTTTAGCGGGAGGGCCGGAGAGACCCAGTACTTC. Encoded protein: CASSFSGRAGETQYF.

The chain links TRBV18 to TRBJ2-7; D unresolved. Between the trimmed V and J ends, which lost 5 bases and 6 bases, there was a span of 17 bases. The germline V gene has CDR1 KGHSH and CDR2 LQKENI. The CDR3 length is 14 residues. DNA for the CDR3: TGTGCCAGCTCATCCGCCGATAGCACTCGCGAGCAGTACTTC. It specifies CASSSADSTREQYF.

The CDR3, as DNA: TGCGCCAGCAGCTTTTCCGGGACAGGGGCGGATACGCAGTATTTT. Protein product: CASSFSGTGADTQYF. V and J are TRBV5-1 and TRBJ2-3, with 10 bases identical to TRBD1. The J segment lost 6 bases and the V segment lost 2 bases, leaving 6 bases of the junction unmatched. CDR1 and CDR2 from the germline V gene are SGHRS and YFSETQ. This CDR3 has 15 residues.

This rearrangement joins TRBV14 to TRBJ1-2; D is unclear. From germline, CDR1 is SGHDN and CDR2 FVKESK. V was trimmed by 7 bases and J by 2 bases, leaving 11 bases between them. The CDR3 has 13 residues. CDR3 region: CASKGTGNYGYTF. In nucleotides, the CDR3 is TGTGCCAGCAAGGGTACGGGGAACTATGGCTACACCTTC. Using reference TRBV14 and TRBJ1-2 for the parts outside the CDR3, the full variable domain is EAGVTQFPSHSVIEKGQTVTLRCDPISGHDNLYWYRRVMGKEIKFLLHFVKESKQDESGMPNNRFLAERTGGTYSTLKVQPAELEDSGVYFCASKGTGNYGYTFGSGTRLTVV.

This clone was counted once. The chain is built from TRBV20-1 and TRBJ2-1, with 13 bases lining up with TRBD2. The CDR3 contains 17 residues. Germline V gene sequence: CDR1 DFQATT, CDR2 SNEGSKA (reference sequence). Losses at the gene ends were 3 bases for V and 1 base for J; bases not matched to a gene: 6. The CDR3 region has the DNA TGCAGTGCTAGTGCGGGACTAGCGGGGTTATCCTACAATGAGCAGTTCTTC. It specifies CSASAGLAGLSYNEQFF.

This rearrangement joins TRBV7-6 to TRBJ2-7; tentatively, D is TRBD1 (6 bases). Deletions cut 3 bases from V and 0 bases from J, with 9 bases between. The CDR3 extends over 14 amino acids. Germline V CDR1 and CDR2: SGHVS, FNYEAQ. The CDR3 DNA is TGTGCCAGCAGCTTCGACAGGCTCTCCTACGAGCAGTACTTC. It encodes CASSFDRLSYEQYF.

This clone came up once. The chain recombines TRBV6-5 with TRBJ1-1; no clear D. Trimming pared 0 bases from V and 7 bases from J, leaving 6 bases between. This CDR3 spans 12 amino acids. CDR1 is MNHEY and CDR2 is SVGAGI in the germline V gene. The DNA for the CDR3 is TGTGCCAGCAGTTACTCTGGCAGTGAAGCTTTCTTT. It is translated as CASSYSGSEAFF.

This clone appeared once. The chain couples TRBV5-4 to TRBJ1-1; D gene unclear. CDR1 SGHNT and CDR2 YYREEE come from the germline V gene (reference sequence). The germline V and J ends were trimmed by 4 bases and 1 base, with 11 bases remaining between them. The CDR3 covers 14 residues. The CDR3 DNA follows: TGTGCCAGCAGCGTGGACTATGGGAACACTGAAGCTTTCTTT. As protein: CASSVDYGNTEAFF.

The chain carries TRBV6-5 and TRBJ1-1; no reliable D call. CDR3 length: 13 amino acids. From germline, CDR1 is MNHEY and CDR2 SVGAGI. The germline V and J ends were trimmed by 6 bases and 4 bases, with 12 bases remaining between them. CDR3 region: CASSAVFSTEAFF. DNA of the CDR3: TGTGCCAGCAGCGCGGTGTTCTCCACTGAAGCTTTCTTT.

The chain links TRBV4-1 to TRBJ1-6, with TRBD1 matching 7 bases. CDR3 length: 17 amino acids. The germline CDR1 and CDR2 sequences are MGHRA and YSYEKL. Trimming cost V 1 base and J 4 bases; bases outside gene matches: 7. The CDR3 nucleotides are TGCGCCAGCAGCCAAGCCAACCGACAGGGATATAATTCACCCCTCCACTTT. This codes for CASSQANRQGYNSPLHF.

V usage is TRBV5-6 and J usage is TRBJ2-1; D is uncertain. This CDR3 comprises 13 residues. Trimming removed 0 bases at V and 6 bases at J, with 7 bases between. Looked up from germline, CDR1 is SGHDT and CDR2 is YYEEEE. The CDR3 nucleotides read TGTGCCAGCAGCTTGGTGGCAGGCAATGAGCAGTTCTTC. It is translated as CASSLVAGNEQFF.

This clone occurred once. CDR3 in DNA: TGTGCCAGCAGTTACTCGGCGGGGAACTATAATTCACCCCTCCACTTT. It specifies CASSYSAGNYNSPLHF. The chain recombines TRBV6-5 with TRBJ1-6; no definite D call. The length of the CDR3 is 16 residues. Trimming stripped 0 bases from V and 3 bases from J, with 9 bases between. Germline V gene data show CDR1 as MNHEY and CDR2 as SVGAGI.

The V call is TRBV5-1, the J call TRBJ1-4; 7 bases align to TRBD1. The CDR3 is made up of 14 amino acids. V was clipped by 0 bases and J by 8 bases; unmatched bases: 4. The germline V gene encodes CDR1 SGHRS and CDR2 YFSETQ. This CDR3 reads CASSLGQGYEKLFF. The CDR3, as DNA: TGCGCCAGCAGCTTGGGACAGGGATACGAAAAACTGTTTTTT.